This T cell receptor (beta chain) was documented in a study of OX40 agonist ivuxolimab in advanced cancers. Study-level information: Ivuxolimab is an agonistic anti-OX40 (CD134) antibody, and patients were treated with it. Patients with hepatocellular carcinoma, melanoma, renal cell or head and neck cancer made up the dose-escalation patients. With a range of roughly 23 to 79, age averaged roughly 61 years, and about 83% were male.

Enrollment shut out patients with autoimmune disease history or systemic immunosuppression. This table comes from immunoSEQ multiplex PCR, and its TCRdb copy is limited to in-frame clones, with some not included. The sample consists of 35,000 to 40,000 clones, 86% of them appearing once. In germline, CDR1 is SNHLY, CDR2 FYNNEI. CDR3 size: 11 residues. Trimming left V 8 bases short and J 5 bases short, with 9 bases between. The chain is built from TRBV2 and TRBJ1-1, with a weak D call TRBD1 (5 bases). The clonotype was recovered from an adult with an advanced solid tumor such as melanoma, head and neck, liver or kidney cancer. Here the sequenced sample was CD4+ or CD8+ T cells sorted from blood, taken in a trial of the OX40 agonist ivuxolimab. CDR3 in DNA: TGTGCCAGCGGGGGGTTTACTGAAGCTTTCTTT. It codes for CASGGFTEAFF.